Presented here are 14 T cell receptor beta chains from one specimen sequenced in a study of blood T cell repertoires in COVID-19. Measured with immunoSEQ multiplex PCR; TCRdb has only the in-frame clones, and not every one. The sample yields over 100,000 clones, about 88% seen once. Input material: peripheral blood. These receptors were obtained from a man aged 35 to 55 with acute or convalescent COVID-19.

This clone has just a few counts. V gene TRBV7-6 combines with J gene TRBJ2-3; D not certain. The CDR3 contains 16 residues. The germline V gene has CDR1 SGHVS and CDR2 FNYEAQ. Trimming took 3 bases from V and 0 from J, leaving 13 bases between them. This CDR3 is CASSFMAVISTDTQYF. CDR3 DNA: TGTGCCAGCAGCTTTATGGCCGTCATAAGCACAGATACGCAGTATTTT.

This rearrangement joins TRBV5-6 to TRBJ1-4; D unclear. The V end was cut by 3 bases, the J end by 7 bases, with 13 bases between. In germline, CDR1 is SGHDT, CDR2 YYEEEE. The CDR3 is 14 residues long. CDR3 in DNA: TGTGCCAGCAGCTCCGGGCAGGCGGGTGAAAAACTGTTTTTT. Its protein product is CASSSGQAGEKLFF.

The V and J genes are TRBV6-1 and TRBJ2-2; D perhaps matches TRBD1 (6 bases). Trimming took 1 base from V and 4 from J, leaving 7 bases between them. The CDR3 runs to 14 residues. Germline CDR1 MNHNS, CDR2 SASEGT. CDR3 loop: CASSEVGATGELFF. CDR3 bases: TGTGCCAGCAGTGAAGTGGGGGCCACCGGGGAGCTGTTTTTT.

This clone turned up a few times. This chain connects TRBV7-9 to TRBJ2-7; D is perhaps TRBD2 (6 bases). V was cut by 8 bases and J by 4 bases, with 9 bases left in between. The CDR3 covers 11 residues. CDR1 and CDR2 (germline): SEHNR, FQNEAQ (reference sequence). CDR3 in amino acids: CASGTLYEQYF. In DNA, the CDR3 is TGTGCCAGCGGGACTTTGTACGAGCAGTACTTC.

This chain connects TRBV7-3 to TRBJ2-3, with TRBD1 identical over 7 bases. Trimming at V came to 5 bases and at J to 2 bases, leaving 7 bases not matched to a gene. Per germline, CDR1 SGHTA and CDR2 FQGTGA. This CDR3 has 15 residues. This chain's CDR3 is CASSKDRASTDTQYF. CDR3 sequence (DNA): TGTGCCAGCAGCAAAGACAGGGCTTCCACAGATACGCAGTATTTT.

V gene TRBV6-6 combines with J gene TRBJ1-1; possibly TRBD1 for D (6 bases). The germline gives CDR1 MNHNY, CDR2 SVGAGI (reference sequence). V was trimmed by 6 bases and J by 2 bases, leaving 10 bases between them. CDR3 length equals 13 residues. The CDR3 is CASRLQGNTEAFF. The CDR3 DNA reads as TGTGCCAGCAGACTACAGGGAAACACTGAAGCTTTCTTT.

This clone was observed a few times. This chain joins TRBV19 and TRBJ2-7; a weak D match, TRBD2 (5 bases). Trimming took 2 bases from V and 6 from J, leaving 17 bases between them. CDR3 length: 15 amino acids. Germline V gene data show CDR1 as LNHDA and CDR2 as SQIVND (reference sequence). The CDR3 protein is CASSIINTDGSEQYF. The CDR3 DNA is TGTGCCAGTAGTATAATTAACACGGATGGGAGCGAGCAGTACTTC.

The rearrangement joins TRBV4-2 to TRBJ2-3; 11 nucleotides line up with TRBD2. The germline gives CDR1 LGHNA, CDR2 YNFKEQ. The CDR3 sequence is 15 residues long. V lost 4 bases and J lost 4; bases outside the gene matches: 4. This chain's CDR3 is CASSPGLADADTQYF. CDR3 bases: TGTGCCAGCAGCCCGGGACTAGCGGACGCAGATACGCAGTATTTT.

V and J are TRBV4-2 and TRBJ2-1; 7 bases match TRBD2. Germline V gene lookup returns CDR1 LGHNA and CDR2 YNFKEQ. The CDR3 loop spans 16 amino acids. Germline trimming cut 1 base from V and 6 bases from J; bases unmatched to any gene: 9. CDR3 in amino acids: CASSQASGGRRNEQFF. The CDR3 DNA sequence: TGTGCCAGCAGCCAAGCTTCGGGGGGACGGCGCAATGAGCAGTTCTTC.

The chain recombines TRBV2 with TRBJ1-5; 9 bases are a match to TRBD1. J lost 2 bases, V lost 6 bases, and 2 bases had no gene match. Germline-derived CDR1 and CDR2 are SNHLY and FYNNEI. This CDR3 is built from 14 residues. The CDR3 region has the DNA TGTGCCAGCAGCCGGGACAGGGGCAATCAGCCCCAGCATTTT. Protein product: CASSRDRGNQPQHF.

The chain couples TRBV28 to TRBJ1-5; D gene uncertain. V shed 5 bases and J shed 4 bases, with 18 bases lying between them. The CDR3 has 16 amino acids. The V gene's germline CDR1 is MDHEN and CDR2 SYDVKM. CDR3 coding DNA: TGTGCCAGCAGTCCCCCGCGGTTAGGTGGTAATCAGCCCCAGCATTTT. This codes for CASSPPRLGGNQPQHF.

The chain has TRBV7-2 and TRBJ1-1; TRBD1 matches 8 bases. Per the germline V gene, CDR1 is SGHTA and CDR2 is FQGNSA. V dropped 4 bases and J dropped 3; count of bases not matched to a gene: 16. This CDR3 is built from 18 residues. CDR3 protein: CASSSPRDRLQGDTEAFF. CDR3 DNA: TGTGCCAGCAGCTCTCCCCGGGACAGGCTACAGGGAGACACTGAAGCTTTCTTT.

The genes are TRBV14 and TRBJ2-5; 9 nucleotides match TRBD1. Germline-derived CDR1 and CDR2 are SGHDN and FVKESK. The CDR3 length is 16 residues. V shed 3 bases, J shed 5 bases, and the junction held 10 bases outside the gene matches. Written as DNA, the CDR3 is TGTGCCAGCAGCCACCTCGGACAGGGGAGGCTGGAGACCCAGTACTTC. This codes for CASSHLGQGRLETQYF.

The chain employs TRBV27 and TRBJ2-6, with D possibly being TRBD2 (5 bases). CDR3 length: 15 residues. Trimming shortened V by 3 bases and J by 3 bases, and 9 bases separated the two germline ends. Germline V gives CDR1 MNHEY, CDR2 SMNVEV (reference sequence). The CDR3 sequence: CASSFSGSGANVLTF. CDR3 bases: TGTGCCAGCAGTTTCTCTGGGAGTGGGGCCAACGTCCTGACTTTC.